A single sample is the source of the 25 T cell receptor beta chains below, sequenced in a study of STAT3 mutations in large granular lymphocyte leukemia. Findings of the study overall: At least one immunodominant TCR beta clonotype appeared in every T-cell large granular lymphocyte leukemia patient.

Their recognized antigens are unknown. Here immunoSEQ multiplex PCR was the method, and the copy in TCRdb shows in-frame clones only, minus some. Here the sample spans about 42,000 clones, 80% to 90% being singletons. Sequencing was performed on PBMCs. These receptors were taken from a human donor with T large granular lymphocyte leukemia. Some clones in this sample may be carry-over from other donors' samples.

This clone was observed once. V is TRBV5-4 and J is TRBJ1-1; D perhaps matches TRBD1 (5 bases). V was cut by 4 bases and J by 0 bases, with 10 bases left in between. The germline gives CDR1 SGHNT, CDR2 YYREEE (reference sequence). The CDR3 runs to 14 residues. The CDR3 coding sequence is TGTGCCAGCAGCCGAGGGACGGTGAACACTGAAGCTTTCTTT. Translation gives CASSRGTVNTEAFF.

The chain joins TRBV15 to TRBJ1-5; the D gene is possibly TRBD1 (6 bases). The CDR3 sequence is 17 residues long. Germline lookup yields CDR1 LNHNV and CDR2 YYDKDF (reference sequence). V was shortened by 1 base and J by 1 base, with 14 bases between the two germline ends. The CDR3 nucleotides are TGTGCCACCAGCAGAGGAGGCGGGGGGCAGAGCAATCAGCCCCAGCATTTT. This sequence encodes CATSRGGGGQSNQPQHF.

V and J are TRBV10-2 and TRBJ2-3, with D maybe TRBD1 (5 bases). The ends were cut back, 7 bases at V and 3 bases at J, with 11 bases in the middle. This CDR3 comprises 13 residues. The germline gives CDR1 WSHSY, CDR2 SAAADI. In DNA form, the CDR3 reads TGCGCCAGCAAAGACTCAGGGACAGATACGCAGTATTTT. Translating gives CASKDSGTDTQYF.

This chain connects TRBV18 to TRBJ1-3, with TRBD1 identical over 7 bases. The CDR3 runs 16 residues. Trimming cost V 2 bases and J 0 bases; bases outside gene matches: 4. The germline CDR1 and CDR2 sequences are KGHSH and LQKENI. CDR3 DNA sequence: TGTGCCAGCTCACCAAAACAGGGGCACTCTGGAAACACCATATATTTT. Protein sequence: CASSPKQGHSGNTIYF.

CDR3 region: CAISELTNSGNTIYF. The CDR3 coding sequence is TGTGCCATCAGTGAACTGACGAACTCTGGAAACACCATATATTTT. The chain recombines TRBV10-3 with TRBJ1-3; the D is unclear. V lost 3 bases to trimming and J lost 0 bases, with 9 bases between them. Germline CDR1 reads ENHRY; CDR2 reads SYGVKD. CDR3 length: 15 residues.

This chain connects TRBV7-9 to TRBJ1-6; unclear D gene. From germline, CDR1 is SEHNR and CDR2 FQNEAQ (reference sequence). This CDR3 is built from 14 residues. V was cut by 3 bases and J by 8 bases, with 11 bases left in between. CDR3 DNA: TGTGCCAGCAGCTTTCGGGCCGGGGATTCACCCCTCCACTTT. Translated: CASSFRAGDSPLHF.

The chain employs TRBV6-5 and TRBJ1-1, with D unclear. This CDR3 has 12 amino acids. Germline lookup yields CDR1 MNHEY and CDR2 SVGAGI. The V and J ends lost 5 bases and 1 base respectively, with 5 bases between them. The DNA of the CDR3 is TGTGCCAGCAGTCGAACGAACACTGAAGCTTTCTTT. It translates to CASSRTNTEAFF.

This clone was counted a single time. The V and J genes are TRBV5-1 and TRBJ2-1; the match to TRBD1 covers 7 bases. The ends lost 2 bases at V and 5 bases at J; junction bases unmatched: 4. The V gene's germline CDR1 is SGHRS and CDR2 YFSETQ. This CDR3 is 14 amino acids long. CDR3 coding DNA: TGCGCCAGCAGCTTAGGACAGGTCGACAATGAGCAGTTCTTC. It codes for CASSLGQVDNEQFF.

V usage is TRBV28 and J usage is TRBJ1-5, with TRBD1 as a possible D gene (6 bases). In germline, CDR1 is MDHEN, CDR2 SYDVKM. The V end lost 6 bases, the J end lost 3 bases, and 12 bases lay between the germline ends. The CDR3 consists of 14 residues. The CDR3 here is CASSLRDNNQPQHF. DNA for the CDR3: TGTGCCAGCAGCCTCCGGGACAACAATCAGCCCCAGCATTTT.

As regards this clone: Other nucleotide sequences in the sample specify the same CDR3. This chain connects TRBV6-5 to TRBJ2-7; 11 nucleotides align to TRBD1. Per germline, CDR1 MNHEY and CDR2 SVGAGI. The CDR3 runs 15 residues. The V gene end was trimmed by 2 bases and the J gene end by 0 bases; junction bases not matched to a gene: 0. Here the CDR3 reads CASSYGQGASYEQYF. CDR3 nucleotides: TGTGCCAGCAGTTACGGACAGGGGGCCTCCTACGAGCAGTACTTC.

This chain connects TRBV5-1 to TRBJ2-1; the D gene is possibly TRBD2 (5 bases). The germline V gene encodes CDR1 SGHRS and CDR2 YFSETQ. The CDR3 totals 16 residues. V dropped 0 bases and J dropped 10 bases, with 20 bases sitting between them. The CDR3 DNA reads TGCGCCAGCAGCTTGGCAGGTACGGGGATAAGGTGGGAGCAGTTCTTC. Residues: CASSLAGTGIRWEQFF.

The chain couples TRBV2 to TRBJ1-1, with D unresolved. Germline V lookup: CDR1 SNHLY, CDR2 FYNNEI. This CDR3 has 12 amino acids. V was clipped by 10 bases and J by 1 base, with 10 bases between them. The CDR3 sequence: CATVTANTEAFF. CDR3 DNA sequence: TGTGCCACCGTAACGGCGAACACTGAAGCTTTCTTT.

The J gene is TRBJ2-3, the V gene TRBV28; D possibly corresponds to TRBD1 (6 bases). Germline values: CDR1 MDHEN, CDR2 SYDVKM. V gave up 3 bases and J gave up 0 bases, with 10 bases separating them. There are 15 residues in the CDR3. DNA for the CDR3: TGTGCCAGCAGTTTCAGGGGTCCTAGCACAGATACGCAGTATTTT. It codes for CASSFRGPSTDTQYF.

This chain uses TRBV19 with TRBJ1-2; D unclear. Trimming stripped 5 bases from V and 5 bases from J, with 9 bases between. The length of the CDR3 is 12 residues. CDR1 is LNHDA, CDR2 SQIVND, per germline (reference sequence). In nucleotides, the CDR3 is TGTGCCAGTAGTGGGGTTAGATATGGCTACACCTTC. This sequence encodes CASSGVRYGYTF. The entire variable domain, with the rest obtained from reference TRBV19 and TRBJ1-2, is as follows: DGGITQSPKYLFRKEGQNVTLSCEQNLNHDAMYWYRQDPGQGLRLIYYSQIVNDFQKGDIAEGYSVSREKKESFPLTVTSAQKNPTAFYLCASSGVRYGYTFGSGTRLTVV.

This clone was picked up a small number of times. The J gene is TRBJ1-6, the V gene TRBV11-2; TRBD1 might be the D (5 bases). The CDR3 totals 12 residues. The ends were cut back, 5 bases at V and 15 bases at J, with 14 bases in the middle. The V gene's germline CDR1 is SGHAT and CDR2 FQNNGV. The DNA of the CDR3 is TGTGCCAGCAGCCCCCAGGGACGGCGCCTCCACTTT. Protein sequence: CASSPQGRRLHF.

The J gene is TRBJ1-3, the V gene TRBV5-6, with 12 bases aligning to TRBD1. In germline, CDR1 is SGHDT, CDR2 YYEEEE. Germline trimming cut 4 bases from V and 2 bases from J; bases unmatched to any gene: 4. This CDR3 spans 16 amino acids. The CDR3 nucleotides read TGTGCCAGCAGCCCGGGGACAGGGGGCACTGGAAACACCATATATTTT. This sequence encodes CASSPGTGGTGNTIYF.

V usage is TRBV28 and J usage is TRBJ1-6, with D tentatively TRBD1 (5 bases). Germline-derived CDR1 and CDR2 are MDHEN and SYDVKM. CDR3 length: 15 residues. V shed 3 bases and J shed 9 bases, with 15 bases lying between them. Here the CDR3 DNA reads TGTGCCAGCAGTTTGGGCAGGGTAAATAGTTCACCCCTCCACTTT. Its protein product is CASSLGRVNSSPLHF.

The CDR3: CASSRQGYTEAFF. The DNA for the CDR3 is TGTGCCAGCAGTAGACAGGGGTACACTGAAGCTTTCTTT. The V gene is TRBV27, the J gene TRBJ1-1; 8 positions agree with TRBD1. Germline V lookup: CDR1 MNHEY, CDR2 SMNVEV (reference sequence). V lost 5 bases and J lost 3; bases outside the gene matches: 2. CDR3 length equals 13 residues.

The V and J genes are TRBV29-1 and TRBJ1-1; D unclear. This CDR3 contains 11 residues. CDR1 and CDR2 from the germline V gene are SQVTM and ANQGSEA. Trimming removed 4 bases at V and 1 base at J, with 4 bases between. The CDR3 loop is CSVVSNTEAFF. DNA of the CDR3: TGCAGCGTTGTGTCGAACACTGAAGCTTTCTTT.

This clone appeared a few times. The genes are TRBV7-9 and TRBJ1-6; D unclear. This CDR3 comprises 12 residues. V was pared by 5 bases and J by 6 bases, with 5 bases between. Germline CDR1 and CDR2: SEHNR and FQNEAQ (reference sequence). The DNA of the CDR3 is TGTGCCAGCAGCAACAGTAATTCACCCCTCCACTTT. This gives the protein CASSNSNSPLHF.

V usage is TRBV7-9 and J usage is TRBJ1-2; D is unclear. Germline V gene sequence: CDR1 SEHNR, CDR2 FQNEAQ (reference sequence). Trimming pared 1 base from V and 1 base from J, leaving 13 bases between. The CDR3 runs to 16 residues. CDR3: CASSLDWGGLNYGYTF. CDR3 DNA sequence: TGTGCCAGCAGCTTAGATTGGGGAGGGCTTAACTATGGCTACACCTTC.

The CDR3 coding sequence is TGCAGCGTTGAAGAGAGGAATACGCAGTATTTT. This sequence encodes CSVEERNTQYF. V gene TRBV29-1 combines with J gene TRBJ2-3; no clear D. Trimming left V 0 bases short and J 7 bases short, with 5 bases between. This CDR3 is built from 11 residues. Germline CDR1 and CDR2: SQVTM and ANQGSEA.

The V gene is TRBV6-6, the J gene TRBJ1-5; D is unresolved. Deletions cut 2 bases from V and 0 bases from J, with 5 bases between. CDR1 is MNHNY, CDR2 SVGAGI, per germline (reference sequence). The CDR3 loop spans 14 amino acids. The CDR3 reads CASSYADSNQPQHF. The CDR3 nucleotides are TGTGCCAGCAGTTACGCAGATAGCAATCAGCCCCAGCATTTT.

The V gene is TRBV28, the J gene TRBJ2-3, with 9 bases that match TRBD2. V lost 5 bases and J lost 4; bases outside the gene matches: 10. Germline lookup yields CDR1 MDHEN and CDR2 SYDVKM. The CDR3 consists of 16 residues. CDR3 sequence reads: CASSARTSAIPDTQYF. CDR3 nucleotide sequence: TGTGCCAGCAGTGCCCGGACTAGCGCAATACCAGATACGCAGTATTTT.

This clone was seen a few times. The chain uses TRBV20-1 and TRBJ2-1; D is perhaps TRBD2 (5 bases). The V end lost 5 bases, the J end lost 12 bases, and 14 bases lay between the germline ends. The CDR3 sequence is 11 residues long. The germline V gene encodes CDR1 DFQATT and CDR2 SNEGSKA (reference sequence). CDR3 coding DNA: TGCAGTGCTGGTTTGGCGCTAGCGCAGTTCTTC. It codes for CSAGLALAQFF.